This entry is about one T cell receptor beta chain. Its antigen remains unknown. At sampling all donors were nominally healthy, likely with unrecorded immune exposures. The data were obtained in a study of cytomegalovirus exposure and HLA in healthy donors. Whole-study findings and limits: Under in vitro conditions, a few CMV-associated chains were confirmed as specific for CMV antigens.

The PCR contained 60 Vbeta and 13 Jbeta primers. Only in-frame clones appear in the TCRdb table, and some are missing; sequencing was by immunoSEQ multiplex PCR. The sample lists over 120,000 clones, approximately 79% occurring once. Sequencing was performed on PBMCs. This TCR came from a young man in good health and CMV-seropositive.

Here the CDR3 reads CASSFPGPRGTDTQYF. The CDR3 coding sequence is TGTGCCAGCAGCTTTCCCGGGCCCAGGGGCACAGATACGCAGTATTTT. V is TRBV7-9 and J is TRBJ2-3, with D possibly being TRBD1 (5 bases). Germline V lookup: CDR1 SEHNR, CDR2 FQNEAQ (reference sequence). Trimming shortened V by 3 bases and J by 1 base, and 14 bases separated the two germline ends. The CDR3 consists of 16 residues.